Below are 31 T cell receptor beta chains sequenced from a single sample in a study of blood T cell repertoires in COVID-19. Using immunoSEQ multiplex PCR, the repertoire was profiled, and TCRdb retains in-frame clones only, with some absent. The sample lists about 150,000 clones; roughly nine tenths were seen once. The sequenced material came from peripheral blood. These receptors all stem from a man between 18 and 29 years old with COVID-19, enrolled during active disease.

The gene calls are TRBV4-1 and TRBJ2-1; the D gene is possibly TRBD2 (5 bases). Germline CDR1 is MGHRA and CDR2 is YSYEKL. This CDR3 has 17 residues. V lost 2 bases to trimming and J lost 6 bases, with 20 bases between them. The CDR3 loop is CASSQPKEAPRVNEQFF. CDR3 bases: TGCGCCAGCAGCCAACCTAAAGAGGCACCGAGGGTCAATGAGCAGTTCTTC.

This CDR3 is CASTGEGGNYGYTF. Written as DNA, the CDR3 is TGTGCCAGCACCGGAGAAGGGGGCAACTATGGCTACACCTTC. This rearrangement joins TRBV25-1 to TRBJ1-2; TRBD1 aligns across 7 bases. The CDR3 consists of 14 residues. Germline V gene sequence: CDR1 MGHDK, CDR2 SYGVNS. V was pared by 7 bases and J by 2 bases, with 7 bases of the junction left unmatched.

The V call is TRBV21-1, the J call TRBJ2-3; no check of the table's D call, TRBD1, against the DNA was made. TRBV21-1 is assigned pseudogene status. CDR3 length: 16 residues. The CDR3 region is CASSQAGGWCTDTQYF. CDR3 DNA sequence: TGTGCCAGCAGCCAAGCAGGGGGTTGGTGCACAGATACGCAGTATTTT.

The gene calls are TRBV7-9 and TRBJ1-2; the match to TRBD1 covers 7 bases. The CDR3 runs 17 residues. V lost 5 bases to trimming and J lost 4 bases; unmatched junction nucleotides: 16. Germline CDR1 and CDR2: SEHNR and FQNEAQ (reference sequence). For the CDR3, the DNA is TGTGCCAGCAGCCTGGGGGGTTTTGGACAGGCGCCCTATGGCTACACCTTC. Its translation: CASSLGGFGQAPYGYTF.

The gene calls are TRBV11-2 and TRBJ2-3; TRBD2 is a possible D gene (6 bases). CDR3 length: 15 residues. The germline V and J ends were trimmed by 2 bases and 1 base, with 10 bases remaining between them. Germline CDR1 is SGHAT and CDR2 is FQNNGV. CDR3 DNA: TGTGCCAGCAGCTTAATAATAGCGGGCACAGATACGCAGTATTTT. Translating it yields CASSLIIAGTDTQYF. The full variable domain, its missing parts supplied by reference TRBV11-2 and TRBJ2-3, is EAGVAQSPRYKIIEKRQSVAFWCNPISGHATLYWYQQILGQGPKLLIQFQNNGVVDDSQLPKDRFSAERLKGVDSTLKIQPAKLEDSAVYLCASSLIIAGTDTQYFGPGTRLTVL.

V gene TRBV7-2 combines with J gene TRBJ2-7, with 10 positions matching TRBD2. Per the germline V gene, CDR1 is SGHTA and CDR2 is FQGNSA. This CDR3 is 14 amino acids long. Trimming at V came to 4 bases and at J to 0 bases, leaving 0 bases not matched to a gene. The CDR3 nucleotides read TGTGCCAGCAGCTGGACTAGCGGCTCCTACGAGCAGTACTTC. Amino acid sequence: CASSWTSGSYEQYF. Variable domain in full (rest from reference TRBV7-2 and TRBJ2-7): GAGVSQSPSNKVTEKGKDVELRCDPISGHTALYWYRQSLGQGLEFLIYFQGNSAPDKSGLPSDRFSAERTGGSVSTLTIQRTQQEDSAVYLCASSWTSGSYEQYFGPGTRLTVT.

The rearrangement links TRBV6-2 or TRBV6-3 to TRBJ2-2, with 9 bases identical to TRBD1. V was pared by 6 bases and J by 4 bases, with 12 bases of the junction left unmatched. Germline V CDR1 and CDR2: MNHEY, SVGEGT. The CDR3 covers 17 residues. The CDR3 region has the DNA TGTGCCAGCAGCCCGGCCGGGACAGGGTTGGCCACCGGGGAGCTGTTTTTT. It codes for CASSPAGTGLATGELFF.

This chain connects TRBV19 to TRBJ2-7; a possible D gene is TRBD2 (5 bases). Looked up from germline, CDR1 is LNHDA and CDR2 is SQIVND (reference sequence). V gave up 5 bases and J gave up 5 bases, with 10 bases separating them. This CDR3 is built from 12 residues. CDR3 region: CASSSLANEQYF. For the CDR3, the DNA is TGTGCCAGTAGTTCGCTAGCCAACGAGCAGTACTTC.

For the CDR3, the DNA is TGTGCCAGCAGCACAAAGGGGGCTGCGTTCGCCAAAAACATTCAGTACTTC. This gives the protein CASSTKGAAFAKNIQYF. The gene calls are TRBV7-2 and TRBJ2-4; the match to TRBD1 covers 7 bases. The V and J ends lost 5 bases and 1 base, in that order; junction bases with no gene match: 11. From germline, CDR1 is SGHTA and CDR2 FQGNSA. The CDR3 length is 17 residues.

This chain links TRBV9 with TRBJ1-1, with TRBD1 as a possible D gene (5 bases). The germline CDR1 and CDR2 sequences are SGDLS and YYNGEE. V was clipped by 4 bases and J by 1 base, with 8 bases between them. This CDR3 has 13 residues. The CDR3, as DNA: TGTGCCAGCAGCTACGGGGGGAACACTGAAGCTTTCTTT. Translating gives CASSYGGNTEAFF.

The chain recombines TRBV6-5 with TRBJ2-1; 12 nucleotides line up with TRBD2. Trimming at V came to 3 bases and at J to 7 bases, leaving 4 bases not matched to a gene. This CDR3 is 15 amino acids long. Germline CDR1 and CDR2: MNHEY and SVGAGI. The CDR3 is CASSYMTSGSNEQFF. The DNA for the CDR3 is TGTGCCAGCAGTTATATGACTAGCGGGAGTAATGAGCAGTTCTTC.

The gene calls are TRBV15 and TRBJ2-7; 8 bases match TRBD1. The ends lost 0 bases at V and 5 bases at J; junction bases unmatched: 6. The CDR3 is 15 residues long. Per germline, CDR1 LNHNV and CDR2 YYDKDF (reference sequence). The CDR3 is CATSRDRTGFNEQYF. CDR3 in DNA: TGTGCCACCAGCAGAGATCGGACAGGGTTTAACGAGCAGTACTTC.

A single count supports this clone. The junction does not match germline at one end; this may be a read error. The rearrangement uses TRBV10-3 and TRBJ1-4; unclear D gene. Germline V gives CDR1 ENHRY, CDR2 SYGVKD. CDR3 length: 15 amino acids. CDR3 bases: TGTGCCATCAGTGAGTCGAGGGCAGTGGACGAAAAACTGCTTTTT. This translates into CAISESRAVDEKLLF.

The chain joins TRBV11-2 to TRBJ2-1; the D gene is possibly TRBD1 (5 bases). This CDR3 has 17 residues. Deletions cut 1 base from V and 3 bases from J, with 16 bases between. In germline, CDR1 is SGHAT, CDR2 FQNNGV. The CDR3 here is CASSLAGLPIDYNEQFF. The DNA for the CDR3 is TGTGCCAGCAGCTTAGCAGGGCTACCGATAGACTACAATGAGCAGTTCTTC. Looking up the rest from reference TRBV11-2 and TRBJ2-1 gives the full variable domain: EAGVAQSPRYKIIEKRQSVAFWCNPISGHATLYWYQQILGQGPKLLIQFQNNGVVDDSQLPKDRFSAERLKGVDSTLKIQPAKLEDSAVYLCASSLAGLPIDYNEQFFGPGTRLTVL.

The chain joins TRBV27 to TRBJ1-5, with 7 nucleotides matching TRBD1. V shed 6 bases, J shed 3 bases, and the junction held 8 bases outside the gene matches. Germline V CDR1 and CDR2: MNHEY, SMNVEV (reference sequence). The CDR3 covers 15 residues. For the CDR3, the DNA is TGTGCCAGCAGCCCCCGGGACAGACTCAATCAGCCCCAGCATTTT. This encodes CASSPRDRLNQPQHF.

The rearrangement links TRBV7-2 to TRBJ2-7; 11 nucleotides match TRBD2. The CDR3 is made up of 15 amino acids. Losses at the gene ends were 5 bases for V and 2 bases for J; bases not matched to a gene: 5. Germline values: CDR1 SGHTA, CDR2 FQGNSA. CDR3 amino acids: CASSIGTSGPYEQYF. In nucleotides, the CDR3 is TGTGCCAGCAGCATCGGGACTAGCGGTCCCTACGAGCAGTACTTC.

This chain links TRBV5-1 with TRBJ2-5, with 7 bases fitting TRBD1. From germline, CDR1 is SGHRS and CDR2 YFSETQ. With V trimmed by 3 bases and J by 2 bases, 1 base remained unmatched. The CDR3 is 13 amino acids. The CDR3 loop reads CASSSTGQETQYF. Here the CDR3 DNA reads TGCGCCAGCAGCTCGACAGGGCAAGAGACCCAGTACTTC.

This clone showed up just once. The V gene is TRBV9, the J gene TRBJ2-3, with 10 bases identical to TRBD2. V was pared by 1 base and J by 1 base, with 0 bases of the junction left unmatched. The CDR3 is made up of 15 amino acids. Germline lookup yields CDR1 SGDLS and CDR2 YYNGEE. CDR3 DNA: TGTGCCAGCAGCGTACTAGCGGGGGGCACAGATACGCAGTATTTT. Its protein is CASSVLAGGTDTQYF.

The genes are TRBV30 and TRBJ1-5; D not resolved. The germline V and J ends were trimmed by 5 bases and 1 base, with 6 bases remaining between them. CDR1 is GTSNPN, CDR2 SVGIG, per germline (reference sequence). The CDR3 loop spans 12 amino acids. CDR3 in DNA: TGTGCCTGGGGGGAGAGCAATCAGCCCCAGCATTTT. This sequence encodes CAWGESNQPQHF.

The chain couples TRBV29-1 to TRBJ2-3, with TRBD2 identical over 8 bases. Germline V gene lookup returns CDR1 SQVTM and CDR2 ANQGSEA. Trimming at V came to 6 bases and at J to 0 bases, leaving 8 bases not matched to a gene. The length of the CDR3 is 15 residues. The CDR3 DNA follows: TGCAGCGTCGTGGAAGCGGGAGCTAGCACAGATACGCAGTATTTT. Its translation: CSVVEAGASTDTQYF.

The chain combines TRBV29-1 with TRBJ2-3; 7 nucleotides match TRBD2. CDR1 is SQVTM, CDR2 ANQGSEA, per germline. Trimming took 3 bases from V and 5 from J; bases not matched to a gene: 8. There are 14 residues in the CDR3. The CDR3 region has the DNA TGCAGCGTTGATCTAGGGCGGGGGATAGATACGCAGTATTTT. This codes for CSVDLGRGIDTQYF.

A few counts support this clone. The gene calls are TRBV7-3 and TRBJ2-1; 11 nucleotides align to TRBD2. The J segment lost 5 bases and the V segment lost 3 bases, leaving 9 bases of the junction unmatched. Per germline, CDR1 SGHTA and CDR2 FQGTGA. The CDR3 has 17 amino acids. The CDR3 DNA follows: TGTGCCAGCAGCTTGTCCGTGGGACTAGCGGAAAACAATGAGCAGTTCTTC. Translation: CASSLSVGLAENNEQFF.

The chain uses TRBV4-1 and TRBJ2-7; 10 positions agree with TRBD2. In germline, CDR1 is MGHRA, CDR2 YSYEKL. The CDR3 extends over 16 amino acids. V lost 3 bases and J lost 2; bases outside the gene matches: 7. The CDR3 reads CASSQEAGGPAYEQYF. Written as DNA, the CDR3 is TGCGCCAGCAGCCAGGAAGCGGGAGGGCCCGCCTACGAGCAGTACTTC.

The CDR3: CASSMALYQPQHF. DNA for the CDR3: TGTGCCAGTAGTATGGCCCTTTACCAGCCCCAGCATTTT. The gene calls are TRBV19 and TRBJ1-5; D remains unclear. Germline V CDR1 and CDR2: LNHDA, SQIVND (reference sequence). Trimming left V 3 bases short and J 7 bases short, with 10 bases between. The CDR3 has 13 residues.

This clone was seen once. In nucleotides, the CDR3 is TGTGCCAGTAGTATCGGGAACACTGAAGCTTTCTTT. Encoded protein: CASSIGNTEAFF. The J gene is TRBJ1-1, the V gene TRBV19, with D unresolved. This CDR3 contains 12 residues. Trimming removed 3 bases at V and 1 base at J, with 3 bases between. Germline V gene data show CDR1 as LNHDA and CDR2 as SQIVND (reference sequence).

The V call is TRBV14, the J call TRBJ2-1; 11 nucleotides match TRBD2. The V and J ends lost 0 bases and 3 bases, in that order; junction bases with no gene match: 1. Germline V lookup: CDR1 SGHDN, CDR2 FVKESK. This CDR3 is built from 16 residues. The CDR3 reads CASSQEGLAGYNEQFF. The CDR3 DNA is TGTGCCAGCAGCCAAGAAGGACTAGCGGGCTACAATGAGCAGTTCTTC.

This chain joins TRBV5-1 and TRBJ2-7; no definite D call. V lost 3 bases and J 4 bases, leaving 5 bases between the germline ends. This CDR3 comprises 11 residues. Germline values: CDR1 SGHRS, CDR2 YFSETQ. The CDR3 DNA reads TGCGCCAGCAGCTACAGATACGAGCAGTACTTC. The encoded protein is CASSYRYEQYF. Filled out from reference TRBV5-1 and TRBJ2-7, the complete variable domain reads KAGVTQTPRYLIKTRGQQVTLSCSPISGHRSVSWYQQTPGQGLQFLFEYFSETQRNKGNFPGRFSGRQFSNSRSEMNVSTLELGDSALYLCASSYRYEQYFGPGTRLTVT.

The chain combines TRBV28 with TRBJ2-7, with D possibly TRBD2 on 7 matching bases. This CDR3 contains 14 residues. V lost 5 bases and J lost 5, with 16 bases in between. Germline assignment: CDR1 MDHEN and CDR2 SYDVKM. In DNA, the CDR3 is TGTGCCAGCAGTGGGGGGGACAAAGCGAACGAGCAGTACTTC. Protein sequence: CASSGGDKANEQYF.

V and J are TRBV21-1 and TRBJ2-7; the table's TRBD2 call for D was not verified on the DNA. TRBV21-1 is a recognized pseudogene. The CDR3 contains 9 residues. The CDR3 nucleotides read TGTGCCAGCAGGTCGGAGCAGTACTTC. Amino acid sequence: CASRSEQYF.

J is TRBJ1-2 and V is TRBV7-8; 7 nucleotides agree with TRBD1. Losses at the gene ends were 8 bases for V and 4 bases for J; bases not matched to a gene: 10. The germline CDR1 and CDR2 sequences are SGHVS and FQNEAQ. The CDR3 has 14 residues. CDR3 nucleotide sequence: TGTGCCAGCGGAGTCGACAGGGCGGGCTATGGCTACACCTTC. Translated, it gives CASGVDRAGYGYTF.

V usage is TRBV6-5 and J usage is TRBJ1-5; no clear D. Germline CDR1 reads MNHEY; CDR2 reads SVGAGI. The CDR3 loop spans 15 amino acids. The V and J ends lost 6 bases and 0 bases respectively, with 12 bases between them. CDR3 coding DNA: TGTGCCAGCAGGCCCCACGGAGCTAGCAATCAGCCCCAGCATTTT. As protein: CASRPHGASNQPQHF.